This T cell receptor (beta chain) comes out of a study of shared clonotypes between healthy human individuals. About the research overall: Used for every donor were three CD4 naive, three CD4 memory, two CD8 naive and one CD8 memory plate.

Trimming took off 5 bases at V and 7 bases at J, with 18 bases between the two ends. CDR1 and CDR2 (germline): MNHEY, SMNVEV (reference sequence). CDR3 length: 15 amino acids. Clones were sequenced by immunoSEQ multiplex PCR, and TCRdb holds only the in-frame ones, with some missing. Of about 2,100,000 clones listed, approximately 94% are singletons. CD45RO negativity and positive selection for CCR7 defined naive CD8 cells, a population that excluded terminally differentiated effector memory CD45RA+ cells. This clonotype originated in a young man in good health. Some clones in this sample may be carry-over from other donors' samples. Sequencing was carried out using naive CD8+ T cells from PBMCs. The V gene is TRBV27, the J gene TRBJ1-5; maybe TRBD1 (5 bases). CDR3 nucleotide sequence: TGTGCCAGCAGTGGCGGACATTATAGCGGGCAGCCCCAGCATTTT. Translating gives CASSGGHYSGQPQHF.